The 28 T cell receptor beta chains below were found in one sample sequenced in a study of blood T cell repertoires in COVID-19. Clones were sequenced by immunoSEQ multiplex PCR, and TCRdb holds only the in-frame ones, with some missing. This table holds about 200,000 clones, about 79% found once. Sequenced sample: peripheral blood. Receptors were obtained from a human donor in a cohort sampled during active COVID-19.

The J gene is TRBJ2-7, the V gene TRBV28; D is perhaps TRBD1 (6 bases). Trimming stripped 7 bases from V and 0 bases from J, with 13 bases between. Germline V gene lookup returns CDR1 MDHEN and CDR2 SYDVKM. The CDR3 runs to 14 residues. CDR3 DNA: TGTGCCAGCAACACAGGGTACGGCTCCTACGAGCAGTACTTC. It codes for CASNTGYGSYEQYF.

The chain carries TRBV5-1 and TRBJ2-7, with D possibly matching TRBD2 (6 bases). The V gene lost 1 base and the J gene lost 4 bases, with 9 bases spanning the gap. The germline V gene has CDR1 SGHRS and CDR2 YFSETQ. This CDR3 comprises 13 residues. In nucleotides, the CDR3 is TGCGCCAGCAGCTTGTACCGGGGGTACGAGCAGTACTTC. Its protein product is CASSLYRGYEQYF.

This rearrangement joins TRBV24-1 to TRBJ2-3, with 12 bases that match TRBD2. The ends lost 2 bases at V and 6 bases at J; junction bases unmatched: 8. The CDR3 length is 17 residues. Germline CDR1 reads KGHDR; CDR2 reads SFDVKD. CDR3: CATSDSFLAGGPDTQYF. Here the CDR3 DNA reads TGTGCCACCAGTGATTCCTTTCTAGCGGGAGGGCCGGATACGCAGTATTTT.

Only one count was recorded for this clone. J is TRBJ2-1 and V is TRBV24-1; TRBD2 matches 11 bases. Germline values: CDR1 KGHDR, CDR2 SFDVKD. J was trimmed by 7 bases and V by 4 bases; bases with no gene match: 11. CDR3 size: 17 residues. CDR3 in DNA: TGTGCCACCAGTGACCACCCCCTAGCGGGAGGCAAGAATGAGCAGTTCTTC. Amino acid sequence: CATSDHPLAGGKNEQFF.

CDR3 residues: CASSFYRQNTGELFF. DNA of the CDR3: TGTGCCAGCAGTTTCTATCGACAGAACACCGGGGAGCTGTTTTTT. The J gene is TRBJ2-2, the V gene TRBV27; D ambiguous. V lost 3 bases and J lost 1, with 9 bases in between. This CDR3 region has 15 residues. Germline V lookup: CDR1 MNHEY, CDR2 SMNVEV (reference sequence).

As concerns this clone: This sample includes further DNA sequences coding for the same CDR3. The V call is TRBV28, the J call TRBJ2-1; TRBD2 aligns across 12 bases. CDR1 and CDR2 from the germline V gene are MDHEN and SYDVKM. The CDR3 has 16 residues. Unmatched junction bases numbered 6, after V lost 6 bases and J lost 3 bases. The CDR3 bases are TGTGCCAGCAGGTCAGGACTAGCGGGGAGCTACAATGAGCAGTTCTTC. Protein product: CASRSGLAGSYNEQFF.

The chain has TRBV10-2 and TRBJ2-5; D is ambiguous. Germline values: CDR1 WSHSY, CDR2 SAAADI. This CDR3 region has 12 residues. The V end was cut by 6 bases, the J end by 4 bases, with 9 bases between. The CDR3 coding sequence is TGCGCCAGCAGACCAGGTGGAGAGACCCAGTACTTC. Amino acids: CASRPGGETQYF.

This clone has just a few counts. This chain connects TRBV1 to TRBJ2-1; TRBD2, the D gene given by the table, was not confirmed from the DNA. TRBV1 is classified as a pseudogene. The CDR3 extends over 12 amino acids. This CDR3 is CTSSAGNNEQFF. In DNA, the CDR3 is TGCACCAGCTCGGCGGGAAACAATGAGCAGTTCTTC.

The chain recombines TRBV5-1 with TRBJ2-4; D is unclear. The CDR3 extends over 14 amino acids. V lost 0 bases and J 3 bases, leaving 7 bases between the germline ends. Per the germline V gene, CDR1 is SGHRS and CDR2 is YFSETQ. The CDR3 loop reads CASSLAASKNIQYF. CDR3 DNA sequence: TGCGCCAGCAGCTTGGCCGCGAGCAAAAACATTCAGTACTTC.

The chain links TRBV20-1 to TRBJ1-5, with D possibly matching TRBD1 (6 bases). Trimming shortened V by 3 bases and J by 5 bases, and 11 bases separated the two germline ends. The CDR3 contains 13 residues. From germline, CDR1 is DFQATT and CDR2 SNEGSKA (reference sequence). CDR3 protein: CSASSGVYQPQHF. CDR3 nucleotide sequence: TGCAGTGCTAGTTCAGGGGTCTATCAGCCCCAGCATTTT.

This chain uses TRBV6-4 with TRBJ1-5; 8 bases line up with TRBD1. CDR1 MRHNA and CDR2 SNTAGT come from the germline V gene. Trimming took 4 bases from V and 6 from J; bases not matched to a gene: 2. The CDR3 has 13 amino acids. The CDR3 is CASSVTGAQPQHF. The CDR3 bases are TGTGCCAGCAGTGTGACAGGGGCTCAGCCCCAGCATTTT.

The genes are TRBV11-1 and TRBJ2-1, with TRBD1 identical over 11 bases. The V and J ends lost 4 bases and 8 bases, in that order; junction bases with no gene match: 7. CDR3 length equals 15 residues. Per germline, CDR1 SGHAT and CDR2 FQDESV (reference sequence). CDR3 sequence reads: CASSSRDRGKDEQFF. In nucleotides, the CDR3 is TGTGCCAGCAGCTCAAGGGACAGGGGGAAGGATGAGCAGTTCTTC.

V gene TRBV7-8 combines with J gene TRBJ2-5, with D unclear. V was cut by 4 bases and J by 4 bases, with 4 bases left in between. CDR1 and CDR2 (germline): SGHVS, FQNEAQ. CDR3 length equals 11 residues. In DNA, the CDR3 is TGTGCCAGCAGCTGGAGAGAGACCCAGTACTTC. The encoded protein is CASSWRETQYF. Full variable domain (outside the CDR3, taken from reference TRBV7-8 and TRBJ2-5): GAGVSQSPRYKVAKRGQDVALRCDPISGHVSLFWYQQALGQGPEFLTYFQNEAQLDKSGLPSDRFFAERPEGSVSTLKIQRTQQEDSAVYLCASSWRETQYFGPGTRLLVL.

The chain is built from TRBV6-6 and TRBJ2-3, with D hard to call. The germline V and J ends were trimmed by 10 bases and 8 bases, with 10 bases remaining between them. Germline V lookup: CDR1 MNHNY, CDR2 SVGAGI (reference sequence). This CDR3 region has 10 residues. CDR3 in amino acids: CATKAGTQYF. The CDR3 DNA follows: TGTGCCACCAAAGCCGGTACGCAGTATTTT.

The chain uses TRBV19 and TRBJ2-4; a weak D match, TRBD2 (7 bases). CDR1 is LNHDA and CDR2 is SQIVND in the germline V gene (reference sequence). The CDR3 loop spans 15 amino acids. V was cut by 5 bases and J by 6 bases, with 17 bases left in between. The CDR3 spells CASSPPGGGLNIQYF. CDR3 sequence (DNA): TGTGCCAGTAGTCCCCCGGGGGGCGGGTTAAACATTCAGTACTTC.

This rearrangement joins TRBV4-1 to TRBJ2-3; D remains ambiguous. Germline CDR1 reads MGHRA; CDR2 reads YSYEKL. Trimming pared 0 bases from V and 3 bases from J, leaving 7 bases between. The CDR3 spans 14 residues. The CDR3 sequence: CASSQELVTDTQYF. CDR3 bases: TGCGCCAGCAGCCAAGAATTAGTAACAGATACGCAGTATTTT.

This sequence joins TRBV28 and TRBJ2-4, with 7 nucleotides matching TRBD1. Germline assignment: CDR1 MDHEN and CDR2 SYDVKM. The V and J ends lost 0 bases and 2 bases, in that order; junction bases with no gene match: 4. The length of the CDR3 is 16 residues. The CDR3 is CASSLWGQRTKNIQYF. The DNA of the CDR3 is TGTGCCAGCAGTTTATGGGGACAGAGGACCAAAAACATTCAGTACTTC.

The V call is TRBV27, the J call TRBJ1-4; TRBD1 matches 7 bases. From germline, CDR1 is MNHEY and CDR2 SMNVEV (reference sequence). This CDR3 spans 15 amino acids. The junction had 3 bases not matched to a gene; V was cut back by 4 bases and J by 1 base. CDR3 protein: CASSSQGVTNEKLFF. The CDR3 DNA is TGTGCCAGCAGTTCTCAGGGGGTAACTAATGAAAAACTGTTTTTT.

CDR3 in amino acids: CASSQGTSGETYNEQFF. In nucleotides, the CDR3 is TGTGCCAGCAGCCAAGGGACTAGCGGTGAAACCTACAATGAGCAGTTCTTC. The rearrangement joins TRBV4-2 to TRBJ2-1; the match to TRBD2 covers 10 bases. The CDR3 is 17 amino acids. After removal of 1 base from V and 2 bases from J, the junction contained 5 bases not matched to a gene. Looked up from germline, CDR1 is LGHNA and CDR2 is YNFKEQ.

This chain connects TRBV28 to TRBJ2-7; D gene ambiguous. This CDR3 comprises 14 residues. The V gene's germline CDR1 is MDHEN and CDR2 SYDVKM. Trimming removed 4 bases from V and 2 bases from J, with 12 bases in between. The CDR3 sequence is CASSYPRFPYEQYF. The CDR3 DNA sequence: TGTGCCAGCAGTTATCCCAGGTTCCCCTACGAGCAGTACTTC.

In its sample, this clone was seen once. The chain is built from TRBV7-6 and TRBJ2-3; 14 nucleotides agree with TRBD2. The CDR3 runs 17 residues. Germline V gene data show CDR1 as SGHVS and CDR2 as FNYEAQ. Trimming at V came to 3 bases and at J to 2 bases, leaving 4 bases not matched to a gene. CDR3: CASSLGTSGRPTDTQYF. The DNA of the CDR3 is TGTGCCAGCAGCTTGGGGACTAGCGGGAGACCCACAGATACGCAGTATTTT.

The chain uses TRBV29-1 and TRBJ2-3, with 11 bases fitting TRBD2. V shed 8 bases, J shed 2 bases, and the junction held 12 bases outside the gene matches. The germline gives CDR1 SQVTM, CDR2 ANQGSEA. The CDR3 consists of 16 residues. The CDR3 region is CSYTGTSGLYTDTQYF. DNA of the CDR3: TGCAGCTATACTGGGACTAGCGGACTTTACACAGATACGCAGTATTTT.

The chain joins TRBV19 to TRBJ2-7, with 7 bases matching TRBD1. With V trimmed by 5 bases and J by 2 bases, 9 bases remained unmatched. Germline V gene data show CDR1 as LNHDA and CDR2 as SQIVND (reference sequence). CDR3 size: 15 residues. The CDR3 sequence is CASSQNRGHTYEQYF. CDR3 DNA sequence: TGTGCCAGTAGTCAAAACAGGGGACACACCTACGAGCAGTACTTC.

The chain has TRBV7-9 and TRBJ2-7, with 9 nucleotides matching TRBD2. The CDR3 length is 16 residues. Trimming removed 0 bases from V and 6 bases from J; junction bases left unmatched: 9. CDR1 and CDR2 from the germline V gene are SEHNR and FQNEAQ (reference sequence). The CDR3 region is CASSLALVAGDGEQYF. CDR3 coding DNA: TGTGCCAGCAGCTTAGCGCTAGTAGCGGGAGATGGCGAGCAGTACTTC.

V gene TRBV5-1 combines with J gene TRBJ2-6, with D perhaps TRBD1 (6 bases). Germline CDR1 SGHRS, CDR2 YFSETQ. V lost 1 base and J lost 4, with 12 bases in between. The CDR3 totals 16 residues. CDR3: CASSLTTGSGANVLTF. The CDR3 bases are TGCGCCAGCAGCTTGACAACAGGGTCAGGGGCCAACGTCCTGACTTTC.

This clone was counted once. V usage is TRBV19 and J usage is TRBJ2-1; 9 nucleotides agree with TRBD2. CDR3 size: 15 residues. With V trimmed by 7 bases and J by 4 bases, 8 bases remained unmatched. Germline V gene data show CDR1 as LNHDA and CDR2 as SQIVND (reference sequence). CDR3 loop: CASNPRLAGYNEQFF. The CDR3 DNA reads as TGTGCCAGTAATCCCCGCCTAGCGGGATACAATGAGCAGTTCTTC.

This sequence joins TRBV3-1 (or the pseudogene TRBV3-2) and TRBJ2-4; tentative D call: TRBD2 (5 bases). Trimming pared 4 bases from V and 15 bases from J, leaving 16 bases between. Germline V gives CDR1 LGHDT, CDR2 YNNKEL (reference sequence). The CDR3 extends over 12 amino acids. CDR3 in amino acids: CASSRAGRDPYF. DNA for the CDR3: TGTGCCAGCAGCCGCGCCGGCCGGGATCCGTACTTC.

The genes are TRBV21-1 and TRBJ1-2; TRBD1 is the table's D call and was not checked against the DNA. TRBV21-1 is a recognized pseudogene. The CDR3 consists of 18 residues. As DNA, the CDR3 is TGTGCCAGCAGCAAAGAGGGGGCAGCAGGCGGCCCCCTCGGGGGCTACACCTTC. This translates into CASSKEGAAGGPLGGYTF.